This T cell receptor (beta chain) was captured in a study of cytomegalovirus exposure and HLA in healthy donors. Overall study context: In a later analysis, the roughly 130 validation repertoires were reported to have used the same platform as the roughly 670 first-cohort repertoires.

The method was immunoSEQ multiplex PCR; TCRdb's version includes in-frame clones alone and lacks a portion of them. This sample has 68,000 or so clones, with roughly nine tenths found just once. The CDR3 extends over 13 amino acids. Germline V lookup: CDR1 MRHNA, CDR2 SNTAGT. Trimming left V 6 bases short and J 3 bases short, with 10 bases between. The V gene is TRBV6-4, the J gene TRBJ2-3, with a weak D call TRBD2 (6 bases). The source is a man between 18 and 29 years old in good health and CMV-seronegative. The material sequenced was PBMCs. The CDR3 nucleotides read TGTGCCAGCAGCGGGAGCGGAACAGATACGCAGTATTTT. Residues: CASSGSGTDTQYF.